A selection of T cell receptor beta chains follows, all from one sample in a study of PD-1 blockade in classical Hodgkin lymphoma. Sequenced by immunoSEQ multiplex PCR; TCRdb stores in-frame clones only, minus some. The sample lists roughly 77,000 clones, nearly 95% occurring once. The sequenced sample consisted of peripheral blood mononuclear cells (PBMCs). Receptors originate from a human donor with classical Hodgkin lymphoma. CDR3s include the opening cysteine and the closing phenylalanine or tryptophan. D genes are given only for firm matches. Some rows have no size entry. The others give once, few or many, or a class for an expanded clone.

d_gene	abundance	j_gene	v_gene	CDR3nt	CDR3aa
TRBD1	-	TRBJ1-5	TRBV28	TGTGCCAGCAGTCCCCCGGGACAGGGGGCCACCAATCAGCCCCAGCATTTT	CASSPPGQGATNQPQHF
-	-	TRBJ1-1	TRBV20-1	TGCAGTGCTAGCACTGAAGCTTTCTTT	CSASTEAFF
TRBD2	once	TRBJ2-5	TRBV28	TGTGCCAGCAGCTCCTTACGGAAGGGGACTAGGGAAGAGACCCAGTACTTC	CASSSLRKGTREETQYF
TRBD2	-	TRBJ2-3	TRBV9	TGTGCCAGCAGCGTCTCTAGCGGGGGGGCGCCAGATACGCAGTATTTT	CASSVSSGGAPDTQYF
-	-	TRBJ2-3	TRBV7-2	TGTGCCAGCAGCCCCTCTCGGACCAGCACAGATACGCAGTATTTT	CASSPSRTSTDTQYF
TRBD1	-	TRBJ1-2	TRBV6-5	TGTGCCAGCACGAACAGGGGATCGGTCTACACCTTC	CASTNRGSVYTF
-	-	TRBJ2-5	TRBV28	TGTGCCAGCAGTTTTTGGACCGAGGGGACCCAGTACTTC	CASSFWTEGTQYF
-	-	TRBJ1-3	TRBV7-7	TGTGCCAGCAGCCCCACCCTTTACGGCACCGCGGGAAACACCATATATTTT	CASSPTLYGTAGNTIYF
-	-	TRBJ1-2	TRBV11-2	TGTGCCAGCAGCCAGCTAAGAGGGACATCCGAGAACTATGGCTACACCTTC	CASSQLRGTSENYGYTF
TRBD2	-	TRBJ2-5	TRBV10-3	TGTGCCATAGCGGGGGCGTACCAAGAGACCCAGTACTTC	CAIAGAYQETQYF
-	-	TRBJ1-4	TRBV7-9	TGTGCCAGCAGCTTAGTGCGGACATTGGGTGAAAAACTGTTTTTT	CASSLVRTLGEKLFF
-	-	TRBJ1-2	TRBV19	TGTGCCAGTAGTATAGATTTAGGTGGCTACACCTTC	CASSIDLGGYTF
-	-	TRBJ1-2	TRBV4-1	TGCGCCAGCAGCCAAGCCGGAGAGGCTAACTATGGCTACACCTTC	CASSQAGEANYGYTF
-	-	TRBJ2-7	TRBV28	TGTGCCAGCCTAGGAGGGAGTACCTACGAGCAGTACTTC	CASLGGSTYEQYF
-	-	TRBJ1-1	TRBV14	TGTGCCAGCAGCCAAGAGGATCGTGAAGCTTTCTTT	CASSQEDREAFF
-	-	TRBJ1-3	TRBV6-1	TGTGCCAGCACCGAAAGACAGACTTCTGGAAACACCATATATTTT	CASTERQTSGNTIYF
-	-	TRBJ1-1	TRBV9	TGTGCCAGCAGGAGGGGTCAGGGCTCCACTGAAGCTTTCTTT	CASRRGQGSTEAFF
-	-	TRBJ1-4	TRBV7-9	TGTGCCAGCAGCTTAGAGGGGGTAAATGAAAAACTGTTTTTT	CASSLEGVNEKLFF
-	-	TRBJ2-2	TRBV19	TGTGCCAGTAGTATAGGGGAATACGGGGAGCTGTTTTTT	CASSIGEYGELFF
-	-	TRBJ2-1	TRBV20-1	TGCAGTGCTATCTTGAAAGATGAGCAGTTCTTC	CSAILKDEQFF
-	once	TRBJ2-1	TRBV28	TGTGCCAGCAGTTCCAGTTTGGGAGAGCAGTTCTTC	CASSSSLGEQFF
-	-	TRBJ1-2	TRBV11-1	TGTGCCAGCAGCCGCCGGCAGTCGGATGGCTACACCTTC	CASSRRQSDGYTF
-	-	TRBJ1-2	TRBV7-8	TGTGCCACGTCCCCAGACGGGCGCCTATCTAACTATGGCTACACCTTC	CATSPDGRLSNYGYTF
-	-	TRBJ1-1	TRBV10-3	TGTGCCATCAGTGGGACCGCCCAGAACACTGAAGCTTTCTTT	CAISGTAQNTEAFF
TRBD1	few	TRBJ2-2	TRBV27	TGTGCCAGCAGTTTTGGACAGGGAACGAACACCGGGGAGCTGTTTTTT	CASSFGQGTNTGELFF
TRBD1	-	TRBJ2-5	TRBV28	TGTGCCAGCCGGGGACAGGCCTTCACCCAGTACTTC	CASRGQAFTQYF
-	-	TRBJ1-4	TRBV7-2	TGTGCCAGCAGCCTAGAAGTGGGTCGTGAAAAACTGTTTTTT	CASSLEVGREKLFF
TRBD2	-	TRBJ2-3	TRBV19	TGTGCCAGTAGTCGTACTAGCGGGAGTTTGGATACGCAGTATTTT	CASSRTSGSLDTQYF
-	-	TRBJ2-4	TRBV7-9	TGTGCCAGCAGCTTCGAGCGGTACCGGCCCAAAAACATTCAGTACTTC	CASSFERYRPKNIQYF
-	-	TRBJ2-1	TRBV27	TGTGCCAGCAGCCTACCTTCAAAGGGCAATGAGCAGTTCTTC	CASSLPSKGNEQFF
TRBD1	-	TRBJ1-4	TRBV6-5	TGTGCCAGCAGCCCCCGGGACAGTGAAAAACTGTTTTTT	CASSPRDSEKLFF
TRBD1	-	TRBJ1-3	TRBV9	TGTGCCAGCAGCGTCGACAGGGTCTCTGGAAACACCATATATTTT	CASSVDRVSGNTIYF
-	-	TRBJ2-1	TRBV2	TGTGCCAGCAGTTCAGGGTACAATGAGCAGTTCTTC	CASSSGYNEQFF
TRBD1	-	TRBJ1-1	TRBV27	TGTGCCAGCGTAGGACAGGGGAACACTGAAGCTTTCTTT	CASVGQGNTEAFF
-	-	TRBJ2-2	TRBV19	TGTGCCACTAACCGTCCCGGGGAGCTGTTTTTT	CATNRPGELFF
TRBD1	-	TRBJ2-7	TRBV10-2	TGCGCCAGCAGTGAGCCGGGACAGGGTTTTTCCTACGAGCAGTACTTC	CASSEPGQGFSYEQYF
-	-	TRBJ2-7	TRBV6-1	TGTGCCAGCAGTGAAGCGCCAACTTCCTCCTACGAGCAGTACTTC	CASSEAPTSSYEQYF
-	-	TRBJ1-1	TRBV27	TGTGCCAGCAGTTTACGCAGGGGAGTTACTGAAGCTTTCTTT	CASSLRRGVTEAFF
-	-	TRBJ2-7	TRBV6-1	TGTGCCAGCAGTGAAGGAGGGCGGGGGCCCACCTACGAGCAGTACTTC	CASSEGGRGPTYEQYF
TRBD1	-	TRBJ1-4	TRBV7-9	TGTGCCAGCAGCTTACCGGACAGGTTTAATGAAAAACTGTTTTTT	CASSLPDRFNEKLFF
TRBD1	-	TRBJ2-7	TRBV28	TGTGCCAGCAGTCCCTCCGGGACAGGATCCTACGAGCAGTACTTC	CASSPSGTGSYEQYF
-	-	TRBJ2-7	TRBV6-6	TGTGCCAGCAGTTACCTCAATAAGCAGTACTTC	CASSYLNKQYF
TRBD1	-	TRBJ1-1	TRBV10-3	TGTGCCATCAGCGGACAGGGGATCACTGAAGCTTTCTTT	CAISGQGITEAFF
-	-	TRBJ2-7	TRBV2	TGTGCCAGCAGGAAAAATACAGAGATCCACGAGCAGTACTTC	CASRKNTEIHEQYF
-	-	TRBJ2-2	TRBV7-9	TGTGCCAGCAGCAACACACCGAACACCGGGGAGCTGTTTTTT	CASSNTPNTGELFF
-	once	TRBJ1-4	TRBV14	TGTGCCAGCAGCTCAAGCAGAGGCCCTAATGAAAAACTGTTTTTT	CASSSSRGPNEKLFF
TRBD1	-	TRBJ2-7	TRBV29-1	TGCAGCGTTGAAGGTCAGGGGGCGGGCGAGCAGTACTTC	CSVEGQGAGEQYF
-	-	TRBJ1-1	TRBV10-3	TGTGCCATCAGGCCGGGACCGAGGGGCGGAGGCACTGAAGCTTTCTTT	CAIRPGPRGGGTEAFF